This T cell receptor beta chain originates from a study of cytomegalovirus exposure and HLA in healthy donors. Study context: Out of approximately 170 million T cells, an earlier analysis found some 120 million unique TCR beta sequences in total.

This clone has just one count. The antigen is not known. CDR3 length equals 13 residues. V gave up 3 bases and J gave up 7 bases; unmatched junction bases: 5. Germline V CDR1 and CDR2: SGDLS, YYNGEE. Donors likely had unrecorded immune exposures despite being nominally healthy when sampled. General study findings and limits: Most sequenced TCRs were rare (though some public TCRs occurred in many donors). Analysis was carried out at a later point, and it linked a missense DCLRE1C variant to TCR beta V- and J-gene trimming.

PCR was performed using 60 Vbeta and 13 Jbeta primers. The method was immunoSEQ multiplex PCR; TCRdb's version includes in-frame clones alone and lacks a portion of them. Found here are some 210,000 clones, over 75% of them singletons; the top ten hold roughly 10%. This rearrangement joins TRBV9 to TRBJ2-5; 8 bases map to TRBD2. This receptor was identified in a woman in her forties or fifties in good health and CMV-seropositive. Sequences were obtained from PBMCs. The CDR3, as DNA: TGTGCCAGCAGCGCATCCAGCGGGGGGACCCAGTACTTC. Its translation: CASSASSGGTQYF.